The present T cell receptor (beta chain) was sequenced within a study of blood T cell repertoires in COVID-19. Study information: The United States, Italy and Spain provided the acute and convalescent COVID-19 samples. Sources were T cells, B-cell-depleted T cells, or PBMCs; the material itself was cDNA or gDNA.

Germline loops: CDR1 MNHEY, CDR2 SVGAGI. The CDR3 is made up of 14 amino acids. V trimming: 5 bases; J trimming: 6 bases; junction bases outside the gene matches: 5. In the original workflow: Using reference gene primer amplification, nucleated cell counts were estimated. TCRdb keeps only in-frame clones here, not all; method: immunoSEQ multiplex PCR. Clone size and the V and J calls come from that table; the DNA yielded D and trimming. The sample includes 150,000 or so clones, nearly 80% seen only once; the top ten take roughly 1.8%. This rearrangement joins TRBV6-5 to TRBJ2-2; the match to TRBD1 covers 8 bases. The specimen was peripheral blood. This receptor was taken from an elderly man with acute or convalescent COVID-19. The CDR3 DNA sequence: TGTGCCAGCAGTACAAGGACAGGGCCCGGGGAGCTGTTTTTT. This gives the protein CASSTRTGPGELFF.